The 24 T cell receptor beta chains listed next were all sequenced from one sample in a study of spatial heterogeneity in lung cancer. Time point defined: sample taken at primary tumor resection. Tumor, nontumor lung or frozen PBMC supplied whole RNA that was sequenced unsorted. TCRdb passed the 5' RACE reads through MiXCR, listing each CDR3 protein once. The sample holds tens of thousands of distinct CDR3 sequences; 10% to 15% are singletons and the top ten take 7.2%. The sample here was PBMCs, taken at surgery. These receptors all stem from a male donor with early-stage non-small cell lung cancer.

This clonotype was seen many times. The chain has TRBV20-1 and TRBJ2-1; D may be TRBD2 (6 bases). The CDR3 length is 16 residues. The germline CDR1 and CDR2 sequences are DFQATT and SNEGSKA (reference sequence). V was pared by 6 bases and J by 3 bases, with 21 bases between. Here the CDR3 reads CSAIKSPGADYNEQFF. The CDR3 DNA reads TGCAGTGCCATCAAATCCCCGGGAGCCGACTACAATGAGCAGTTCTTC.

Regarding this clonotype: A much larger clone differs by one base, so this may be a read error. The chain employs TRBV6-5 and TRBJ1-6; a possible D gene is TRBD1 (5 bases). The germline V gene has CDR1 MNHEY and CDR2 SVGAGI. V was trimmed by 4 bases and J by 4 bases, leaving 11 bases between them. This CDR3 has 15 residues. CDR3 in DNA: TGTGCCAGCAGTTTCAGGACACCATATAATTCACCCCTCCACTTT. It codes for CASSFRTPYNSPLHF.

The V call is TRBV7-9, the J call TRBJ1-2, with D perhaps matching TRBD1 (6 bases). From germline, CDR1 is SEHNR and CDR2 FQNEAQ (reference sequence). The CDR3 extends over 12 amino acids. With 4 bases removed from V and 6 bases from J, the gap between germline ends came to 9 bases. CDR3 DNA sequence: TGTGCCAGCAGCTCACAGGGAAATGGCTACACCTTC. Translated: CASSSQGNGYTF.

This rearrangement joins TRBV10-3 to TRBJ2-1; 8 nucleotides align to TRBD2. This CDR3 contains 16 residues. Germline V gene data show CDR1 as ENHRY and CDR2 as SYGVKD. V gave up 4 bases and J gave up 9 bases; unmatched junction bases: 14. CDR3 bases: TGTGCCATCAGTGGCCAAGTTGGGACTAGTGTGGTTGAGCAGTTCTTC. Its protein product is CAISGQVGTSVVEQFF.

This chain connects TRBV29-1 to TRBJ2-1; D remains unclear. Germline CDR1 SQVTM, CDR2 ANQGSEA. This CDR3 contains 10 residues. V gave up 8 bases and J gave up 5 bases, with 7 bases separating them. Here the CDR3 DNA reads TGCAGCTATGGGGACAATGAGCAGTTCTTC. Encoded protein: CSYGDNEQFF.

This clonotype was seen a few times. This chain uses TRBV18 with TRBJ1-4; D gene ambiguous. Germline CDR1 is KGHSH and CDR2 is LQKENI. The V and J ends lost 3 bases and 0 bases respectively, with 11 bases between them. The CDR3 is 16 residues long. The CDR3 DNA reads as TGTGCCAGCTCACCGATCAGTGCGGCAACTAATGAAAAACTGTTTTTT. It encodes CASSPISAATNEKLFF.

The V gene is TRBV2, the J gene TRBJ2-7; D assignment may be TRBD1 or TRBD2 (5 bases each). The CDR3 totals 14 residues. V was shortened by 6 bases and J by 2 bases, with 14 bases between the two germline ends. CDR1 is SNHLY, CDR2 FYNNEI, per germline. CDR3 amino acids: CASRDRDVPYEQYF. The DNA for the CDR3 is TGTGCCAGCAGGGACCGGGACGTCCCCTACGAGCAGTACTTC.

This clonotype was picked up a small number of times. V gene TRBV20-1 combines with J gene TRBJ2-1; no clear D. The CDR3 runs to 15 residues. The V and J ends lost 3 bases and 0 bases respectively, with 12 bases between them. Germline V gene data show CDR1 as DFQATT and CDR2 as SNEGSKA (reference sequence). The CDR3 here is CSARTVLSSYNEQFF. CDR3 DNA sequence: TGCAGTGCTAGGACCGTCTTGAGCTCCTACAATGAGCAGTTCTTC.

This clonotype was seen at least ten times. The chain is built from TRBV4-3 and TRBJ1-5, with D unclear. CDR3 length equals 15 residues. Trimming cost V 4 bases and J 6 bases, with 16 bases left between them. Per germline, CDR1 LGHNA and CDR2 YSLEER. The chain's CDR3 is CASSLTMDYSQPQHF. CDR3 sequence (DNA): TGCGCCAGCAGCCTGACCATGGACTACTCTCAGCCCCAGCATTTT.

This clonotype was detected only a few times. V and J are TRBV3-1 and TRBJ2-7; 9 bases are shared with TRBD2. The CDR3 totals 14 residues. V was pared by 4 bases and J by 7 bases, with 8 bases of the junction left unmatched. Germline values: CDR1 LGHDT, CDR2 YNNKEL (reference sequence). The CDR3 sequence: CASSRAGGLREQYF. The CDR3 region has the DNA TGTGCCAGCAGCCGGGCGGGAGGGCTTCGGGAGCAGTACTTC.

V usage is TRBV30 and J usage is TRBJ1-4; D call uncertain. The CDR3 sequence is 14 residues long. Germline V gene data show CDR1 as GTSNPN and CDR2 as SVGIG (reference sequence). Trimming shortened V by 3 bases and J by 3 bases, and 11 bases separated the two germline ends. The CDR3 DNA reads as TGTGCCTGGAGAATCAACTGGTCTAATGAAAAACTGTTTTTT. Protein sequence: CAWRINWSNEKLFF.

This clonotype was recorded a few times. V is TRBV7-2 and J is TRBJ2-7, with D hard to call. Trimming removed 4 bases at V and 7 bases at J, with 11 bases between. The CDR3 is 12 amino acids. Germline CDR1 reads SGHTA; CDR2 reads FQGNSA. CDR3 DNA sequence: TGTGCCAGCAGCTGGCCGACGGGTGAGCAGTACTTC. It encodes CASSWPTGEQYF.

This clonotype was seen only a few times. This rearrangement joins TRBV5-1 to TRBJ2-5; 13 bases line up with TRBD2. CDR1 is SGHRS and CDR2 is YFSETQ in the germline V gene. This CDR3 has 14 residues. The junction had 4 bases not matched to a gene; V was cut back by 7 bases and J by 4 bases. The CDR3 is CASGTSGIRETQYF. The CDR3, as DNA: TGCGCCAGCGGGACTAGCGGGATACGAGAGACCCAGTACTTC.

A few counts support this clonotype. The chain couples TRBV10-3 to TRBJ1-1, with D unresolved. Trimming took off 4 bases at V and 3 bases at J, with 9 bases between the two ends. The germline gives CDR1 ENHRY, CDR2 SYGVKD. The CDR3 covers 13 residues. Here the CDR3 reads CAISGYRDTEAFF. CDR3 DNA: TGTGCCATCAGTGGTTACAGAGACACTGAAGCTTTCTTT.

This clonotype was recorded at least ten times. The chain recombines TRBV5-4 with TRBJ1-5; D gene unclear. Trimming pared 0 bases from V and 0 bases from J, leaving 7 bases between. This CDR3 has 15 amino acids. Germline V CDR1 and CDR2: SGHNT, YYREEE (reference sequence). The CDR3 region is CASSLAGDSNQPQHF. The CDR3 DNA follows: TGTGCCAGCAGCTTGGCCGGGGATAGCAATCAGCCCCAGCATTTT.

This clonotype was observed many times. CDR3 region: CAQKEVLSTDTQYF. The DNA of the CDR3 is TGTGCCCAGAAAGAAGTGCTGAGCACAGATACGCAGTATTTT. J is TRBJ2-3 and V is TRBV2; D is unclear. The CDR3 extends over 14 amino acids. The V and J ends lost 11 bases and 0 bases respectively, with 15 bases between them. The germline gives CDR1 SNHLY, CDR2 FYNNEI.

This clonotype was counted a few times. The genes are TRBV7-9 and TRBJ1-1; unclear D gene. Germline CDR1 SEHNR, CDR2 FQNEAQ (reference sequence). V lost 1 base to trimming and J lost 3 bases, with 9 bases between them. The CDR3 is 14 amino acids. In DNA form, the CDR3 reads TGTGCCAGCAGCTTAGGGAGGGCCGACACTGAAGCTTTCTTT. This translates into CASSLGRADTEAFF.

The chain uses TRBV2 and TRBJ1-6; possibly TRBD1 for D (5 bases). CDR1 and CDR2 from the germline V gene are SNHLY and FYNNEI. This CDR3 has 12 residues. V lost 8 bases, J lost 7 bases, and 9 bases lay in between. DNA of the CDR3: TGTGCCAGCTCACAGGAGAATTCACCCCTCCACTTT. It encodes CASSQENSPLHF.

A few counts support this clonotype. The CDR3 DNA is TGTGCCAGCAGCTTGGGGGCCGGGGAGACCCAGTACTTC. It codes for CASSLGAGETQYF. The chain carries TRBV7-6 and TRBJ2-5, with D possibly TRBD1 on 6 matching bases. The CDR3 loop spans 13 amino acids. The V end lost 3 bases, the J end lost 5 bases, and 10 bases lay between the germline ends. Per the germline V gene, CDR1 is SGHVS and CDR2 is FNYEAQ.

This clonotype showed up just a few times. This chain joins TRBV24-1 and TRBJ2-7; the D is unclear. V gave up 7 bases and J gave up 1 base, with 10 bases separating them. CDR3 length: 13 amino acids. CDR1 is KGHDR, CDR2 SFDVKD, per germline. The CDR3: CATSQPGSYEQYF. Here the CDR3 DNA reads TGTGCCACCAGCCAACCCGGGTCCTACGAGCAGTACTTC.

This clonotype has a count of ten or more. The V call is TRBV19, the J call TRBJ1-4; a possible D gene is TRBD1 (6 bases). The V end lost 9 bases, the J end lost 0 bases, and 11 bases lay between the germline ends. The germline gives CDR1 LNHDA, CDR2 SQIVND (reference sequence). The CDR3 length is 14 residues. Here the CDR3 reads CASGRQATNEKLFF. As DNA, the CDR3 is TGTGCCAGCGGACGACAGGCAACTAATGAAAAACTGTTTTTT.

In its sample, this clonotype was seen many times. The CDR3 DNA reads as TGTGCCAGCAGCGTAGGCCCCGCGGGTCCGTCAGTAGCAGATACGCAGTATTTT. Protein sequence: CASSVGPAGPSVADTQYF. The chain uses TRBV9 and TRBJ2-3, with a possible D match to TRBD2 (5 bases). Germline V CDR1 and CDR2: SGDLS, YYNGEE. The CDR3 runs to 18 residues. Trimming left V 0 bases short and J 4 bases short, with 21 bases between. Based on the CDR3 plus reference TRBV9 and TRBJ2-3, the full variable domain is DSGVTQTPKHLITATGQRVTLRCSPRSGDLSVYWYQQSLDQGLQFLIQYYNGEERAKGNILERFSAQQFPDLHSELNLSSLELGDSALYFCASSVGPAGPSVADTQYFGPGTRLTVL.

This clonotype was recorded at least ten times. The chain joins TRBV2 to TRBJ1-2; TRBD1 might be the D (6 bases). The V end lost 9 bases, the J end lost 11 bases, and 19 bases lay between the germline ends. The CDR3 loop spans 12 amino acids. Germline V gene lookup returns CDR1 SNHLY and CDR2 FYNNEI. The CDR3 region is CARKQGGGLYTF. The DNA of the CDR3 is TGTGCCAGAAAACAGGGAGGAGGCTTGTACACCTTC. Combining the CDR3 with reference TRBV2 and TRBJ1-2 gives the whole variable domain EPEVTQTPSHQVTQMGQEVILRCVPISNHLYFYWYRQILGQKVEFLVSFYNNEISEKSEIFDDQFSVERPDGSNFTLKIRSTKLEDSAMYFCARKQGGGLYTFGSGTRLTVV.

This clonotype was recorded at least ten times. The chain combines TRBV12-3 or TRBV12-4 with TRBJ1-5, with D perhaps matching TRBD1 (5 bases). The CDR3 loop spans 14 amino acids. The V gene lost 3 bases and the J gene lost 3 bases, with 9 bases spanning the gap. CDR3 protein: CASSLGQPNQPQHF. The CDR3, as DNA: TGTGCCAGCAGTTTGGGGCAGCCCAATCAGCCCCAGCATTTT.